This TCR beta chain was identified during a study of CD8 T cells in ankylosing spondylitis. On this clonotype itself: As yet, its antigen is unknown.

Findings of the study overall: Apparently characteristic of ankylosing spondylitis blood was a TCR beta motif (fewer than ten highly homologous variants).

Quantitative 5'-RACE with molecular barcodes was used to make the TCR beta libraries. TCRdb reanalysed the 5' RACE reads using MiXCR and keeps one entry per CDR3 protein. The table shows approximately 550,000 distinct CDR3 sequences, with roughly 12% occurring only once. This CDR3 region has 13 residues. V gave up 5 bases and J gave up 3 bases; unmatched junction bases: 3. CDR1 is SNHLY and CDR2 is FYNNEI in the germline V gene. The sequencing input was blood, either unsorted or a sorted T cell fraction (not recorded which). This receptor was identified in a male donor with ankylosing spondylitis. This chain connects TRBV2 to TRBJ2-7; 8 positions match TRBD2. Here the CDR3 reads CASSFSGVYEQYV. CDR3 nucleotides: TGTGCCAGCAGTTTTAGCGGGGTCTACGAGCAGTACGTC.